Below are 10 T cell receptor beta chains sequenced from a single sample in a study of blood T cells in healthy people across ages. A J-beta primer mix and a sample-barcoded 5' primer were used in a second PCR of roughly 6 to 11 cycles. MiXCR was run by TCRdb on the 5' RACE reads, yielding one entry per CDR3 protein. The data show 500,000 to 550,000 distinct CDR3 sequences, less than 25% seen once. These data were also filed under a second study, of T cells of mothers and their children.

Sequenced material: blood. All receptors come from a boy younger than 18 in good health.

Only a few counts were recorded for this clonotype. V gene TRBV30 combines with J gene TRBJ1-5, with TRBD1 as a possible D gene (5 bases). The CDR3 runs 14 residues. Germline CDR1 is GTSNPN and CDR2 is SVGIG (reference sequence). Trimming cost V 1 base and J 2 bases, with 9 bases left between them. CDR3 DNA sequence: TGTGCCTGGAGTGGCGGGGGAGGCAATCAGCCCCAGCATTTT. This codes for CAWSGGGGNQPQHF.

The table lists this clonotype with a few counts. The chain links TRBV7-9 to TRBJ2-6, with no clear D. CDR1 and CDR2 from the germline V gene are SEHNR and FQNEAQ (reference sequence). V was cut by 2 bases and J by 0 bases, with 8 bases left in between. CDR3 length: 16 residues. The CDR3 sequence is CASSLSGSSGANVLTF. For the CDR3, the DNA is TGTGCCAGCAGCTTAAGTGGGTCCTCTGGGGCCAACGTCCTGACTTTC.

The chain is built from TRBV4-3 and TRBJ1-1, with D unclear. This CDR3 has 13 amino acids. Germline V lookup: CDR1 LGHNA, CDR2 YSLEER. The V gene lost 0 bases and the J gene lost 7 bases, with 9 bases spanning the gap. The CDR3: CASSQELRGEAFF. The CDR3 DNA follows: TGCGCCAGCAGCCAAGAACTCCGAGGTGAAGCTTTCTTT.

The chain couples TRBV28 to TRBJ2-4; no definite D call. This CDR3 has 15 amino acids. CDR1 is MDHEN, CDR2 SYDVKM, per germline. Trimming cost V 5 bases and J 0 bases, with 11 bases left between them. This CDR3 reads CASSLDSLAKNIQYF. The DNA for the CDR3 is TGTGCCAGCAGTCTTGATTCTCTAGCCAAAAACATTCAGTACTTC.

The chain employs TRBV6-9 and TRBJ2-5; 7 nucleotides agree with TRBD2. Germline V gene data show CDR1 as MNHGY and CDR2 as SVAAGI. The CDR3 has 14 amino acids. V was pared by 9 bases and J by 5 bases, with 12 bases of the junction left unmatched. The CDR3 reads CASLTPASGETQYF. DNA of the CDR3: TGTGCCAGTCTCACTCCGGCTAGCGGTGAGACCCAGTACTTC.

As DNA, the CDR3 is TGCAGTGCTAGAGAAGGGTCTGCGGCGGCAGGCACCGGGGAGCTGTTTTTT. This codes for CSAREGSAAAGTGELFF. The chain recombines TRBV20-1 with TRBJ2-2; D is unresolved. Germline CDR1 reads DFQATT; CDR2 reads SNEGSKA (reference sequence). The CDR3 spans 17 residues. V was cut by 0 bases and J by 4 bases, with 18 bases left in between.

This clonotype was observed a few times. V is TRBV20-1 and J is TRBJ2-1; no clear D. This CDR3 spans 15 amino acids. Germline CDR1 reads DFQATT; CDR2 reads SNEGSKA (reference sequence). V lost 1 base and J lost 0, with 10 bases in between. In DNA, the CDR3 is TGCAGTGCTAGAGGGCCTTCGAGCTCCTACAATGAGCAGTTCTTC. Translation: CSARGPSSSYNEQFF.

This chain links TRBV10-3 with TRBJ2-7, with TRBD2 matching 8 bases. Unmatched junction bases numbered 2, after V lost 2 bases and J lost 2 bases. The CDR3 is 14 amino acids. From germline, CDR1 is ENHRY and CDR2 SYGVKD. The CDR3 protein is CAISEASGPYEQYF. In DNA form, the CDR3 reads TGTGCCATCAGTGAGGCTAGCGGGCCCTACGAGCAGTACTTC.

This clonotype was recorded a few times. V is TRBV2 and J is TRBJ2-5; D perhaps matches TRBD1 (5 bases). The better agreement between TRBJ2-7 and the DNA end casts doubt on the J call. CDR1 SNHLY and CDR2 FYNNEI come from the germline V gene. CDR3 length: 13 residues. CDR3: CASNQRTTYEQYF. CDR3 nucleotide sequence: TGTGCCAGCAATCAGAGGACAACCTACGAGCAGTACTTC.

This clonotype was counted between two and nine times. The rearrangement joins TRBV3-1 to TRBJ1-5; D is unresolved. The CDR3 spans 15 residues. V dropped 1 base and J dropped 2 bases, with 9 bases sitting between them. Germline V CDR1 and CDR2: LGHDT, YNNKEL (reference sequence). The CDR3 DNA follows: TGTGCCAGCAGCCAAGGCCCCGGCGGCAATCAGCCCCAGCATTTT. Amino acid sequence: CASSQGPGGNQPQHF.